Listed here are 29 T cell receptor beta chains from one sample, sequenced in a study of blood T cell repertoires in COVID-19. Generated by immunoSEQ multiplex PCR, the TCRdb table keeps only in-frame clones and is missing some. The sample includes 150,000 to 200,000 clones, about 89% of them seen just once. Sequences were obtained from PBMCs or T cells enriched from blood (not recorded which). The source of these receptors is a young woman who had recovered from COVID-19.

As DNA, the CDR3 is TGTGCCAGCTCACCGATAGCCGAAATCAATGAAAAACTGTTTTTT. Residues: CASSPIAEINEKLFF. The chain combines TRBV18 with TRBJ1-4; D is undetermined. Trimming shortened V by 3 bases and J by 5 bases, and 13 bases separated the two germline ends. The CDR3 has 15 amino acids. The germline CDR1 and CDR2 sequences are KGHSH and LQKENI.

This clone is medium-sized. The chain couples TRBV30 to TRBJ2-7, with TRBD2 matching 7 bases. CDR3 size: 12 residues. Looked up from germline, CDR1 is GTSNPN and CDR2 is SVGIG (reference sequence). J gave up 1 base and V 3 bases, and 0 bases lay outside the gene matches. CDR3 residues: CAWRGGSYEQYF. The CDR3 DNA is TGTGCCTGGAGGGGGGGGTCCTACGAGCAGTACTTC.

The V and J genes are TRBV19 and TRBJ2-3; no clear D gene. The V gene lost 3 bases and the J gene lost 6 bases, with 7 bases spanning the gap. The germline gives CDR1 LNHDA, CDR2 SQIVND (reference sequence). CDR3 size: 12 residues. The DNA of the CDR3 is TGTGCCAGTAGTATTCCCAGGGATACGCAGTATTTT. This gives the protein CASSIPRDTQYF.

The CDR3, as DNA: TGTGCCAGCAGTTTATTAGGGACAGGTGACACTGAAGCTTTCTTT. Translated, it gives CASSLLGTGDTEAFF. This rearrangement joins TRBV28 to TRBJ1-1; 8 positions agree with TRBD1. Trimming took 1 base from V and 3 from J; bases not matched to a gene: 4. There are 15 residues in the CDR3. Germline values: CDR1 MDHEN, CDR2 SYDVKM.

This chain joins TRBV6-5 and TRBJ1-1; perhaps TRBD1 as D (5 bases). The length of the CDR3 is 11 residues. CDR1 is MNHEY and CDR2 is SVGAGI in the germline V gene. V was cut by 6 bases and J by 7 bases, with 9 bases left in between. The CDR3 is CASSQGDEAFF. In DNA, the CDR3 is TGTGCCAGCAGCCAAGGGGATGAAGCTTTCTTT.

This clone was seen once. J is TRBJ1-3 and V is TRBV7-2; tentatively, D is TRBD1 (6 bases). Germline V gene lookup returns CDR1 SGHTA and CDR2 FQGNSA. This CDR3 region has 13 residues. Trimming took 5 bases from V and 5 from J, leaving 10 bases between them. Here the CDR3 DNA reads TGTGCCAGCAGCCACAGGGATAGAAACACCATATATTTT. Protein product: CASSHRDRNTIYF.

The chain uses TRBV5-4 and TRBJ2-3; no definite D call. This CDR3 is built from 14 residues. Trimming left V 7 bases short and J 0 bases short, with 12 bases between. Germline CDR1 is SGHNT and CDR2 is YYREEE (reference sequence). The CDR3 nucleotides read TGTGCCAGCCGGCACGCCAGGAGCACAGATACGCAGTATTTT. Protein product: CASRHARSTDTQYF.

The CDR3 nucleotides are TGTGCCAGCAGTACAAGACACGACAGGGGAGTCGACGAGCAGTACTTC. Its protein is CASSTRHDRGVDEQYF. The chain uses TRBV28 and TRBJ2-7, with TRBD1 matching 8 bases. This CDR3 region has 16 residues. Per the germline V gene, CDR1 is MDHEN and CDR2 is SYDVKM. V lost 5 bases to trimming and J lost 5 bases; unmatched junction nucleotides: 14.

V gene TRBV19 combines with J gene TRBJ1-2; D remains ambiguous. Trimming removed 0 bases at V and 2 bases at J, with 13 bases between. Germline-derived CDR1 and CDR2 are LNHDA and SQIVND (reference sequence). The CDR3 length is 16 residues. CDR3 region: CASSIDNSPSNYGYTF. CDR3 bases: TGTGCCAGTAGTATAGATAACTCCCCAAGCAACTATGGCTACACCTTC.

This clone was seen just once. The V and J genes are TRBV5-1 and TRBJ2-7; 7 positions agree with TRBD2. The CDR3 is 16 amino acids. The germline gives CDR1 SGHRS, CDR2 YFSETQ. V dropped 1 base and J dropped 1; count of bases not matched to a gene: 8. DNA of the CDR3: TGCGCCAGCAGCTTGCTGGCGGGAGACTGGTCCTACGAGCAGTACTTC. Its protein product is CASSLLAGDWSYEQYF. Supplemented by reference TRBV5-1 and TRBJ2-7, the full variable domain reads KAGVTQTPRYLIKTRGQQVTLSCSPISGHRSVSWYQQTPGQGLQFLFEYFSETQRNKGNFPGRFSGRQFSNSRSEMNVSTLELGDSALYLCASSLLAGDWSYEQYFGPGTRLTVT.

The rearrangement joins TRBV28 to TRBJ2-7, with TRBD2 matching over 9 bases. The length of the CDR3 is 15 residues. Unmatched junction bases numbered 7, after V lost 5 bases and J lost 2 bases. Germline V gene sequence: CDR1 MDHEN, CDR2 SYDVKM. This chain's CDR3 is CASSLRASGTYEQYF. The DNA for the CDR3 is TGTGCCAGCAGTCTAAGGGCTAGCGGGACCTACGAGCAGTACTTC. Combining the CDR3 with reference TRBV28 and TRBJ2-7 gives the whole variable domain DVKVTQSSRYLVKRTGEKVFLECVQDMDHENMFWYRQDPGLGLRLIYFSYDVKMKEKGDIPEGYSVSREKKERFSLILESASTNQTSMYLCASSLRASGTYEQYFGPGTRLTVT.

The V gene is TRBV28, the J gene TRBJ1-5, with D perhaps TRBD1 (5 bases). V was trimmed by 7 bases and J by 6 bases, leaving 13 bases between them. CDR1 is MDHEN and CDR2 is SYDVKM in the germline V gene. CDR3 size: 13 residues. CDR3 sequence reads: CASNGAGFQPQHF. CDR3 in DNA: TGTGCCAGCAATGGGGCAGGCTTTCAGCCCCAGCATTTT.

The chain has TRBV19 and TRBJ1-1; no clear D gene. The length of the CDR3 is 13 residues. V lost 7 bases and J lost 3, with 12 bases in between. Germline V gives CDR1 LNHDA, CDR2 SQIVND (reference sequence). CDR3 loop: CASTNIEDTEAFF. The CDR3 DNA reads TGTGCCAGTACAAACATCGAGGACACTGAAGCTTTCTTT.

The chain links TRBV12-3 or TRBV12-4 to TRBJ2-3, with D perhaps matching TRBD2 (5 bases). The CDR3 covers 12 residues. V was trimmed by 4 bases and J by 5 bases, leaving 7 bases between them. The CDR3 DNA sequence: TGTGCCAGCAGTTGGGAGTTAGATACGCAGTATTTT. This translates into CASSWELDTQYF.

V and J are TRBV6-2 or TRBV6-3 and TRBJ2-3; D ambiguous. The CDR3 runs 14 residues. Germline V gene sequence: CDR1 MNHEY, CDR2 SVGEGT. Trimming stripped 4 bases from V and 2 bases from J, with 10 bases between. The CDR3 reads CASSFQLFTDTQYF. The CDR3 DNA reads TGTGCCAGCAGTTTTCAATTGTTCACAGATACGCAGTATTTT.

This chain connects TRBV5-1 to TRBJ2-2; tentative D call: TRBD2 (6 bases). CDR1 is SGHRS and CDR2 is YFSETQ in the germline V gene. The germline V and J ends were trimmed by 2 bases and 6 bases, with 11 bases remaining between them. The CDR3 totals 14 residues. CDR3 sequence reads: CASSLWGRPGELFF. CDR3 in DNA: TGCGCCAGCAGCTTATGGGGGAGGCCCGGGGAGCTGTTTTTT.

This chain links TRBV3-1 (or the pseudogene TRBV3-2) with TRBJ2-5, with D possibly being TRBD2 (6 bases). The CDR3 runs 14 residues. The germline V and J ends were trimmed by 0 bases and 4 bases, with 9 bases remaining between them. CDR1 is LGHDT, CDR2 YNNKEL, per germline (reference sequence). The CDR3 DNA is TGTGCCAGCAGCCAAGAGGGGGGTGGAGAGACCCAGTACTTC. Translated, it gives CASSQEGGGETQYF.

This chain links TRBV25-1 with TRBJ2-7; 7 positions match TRBD1. Germline V CDR1 and CDR2: MGHDK, SYGVNS. The length of the CDR3 is 14 residues. The ends lost 4 bases at V and 2 bases at J; junction bases unmatched: 5. The CDR3 is CASSVWTGTYEQYF. The CDR3 DNA follows: TGTGCCAGCAGTGTGTGGACAGGTACCTACGAGCAGTACTTC.

The chain has TRBV4-1 and TRBJ2-1; D is undetermined. The CDR3 consists of 13 residues. V was clipped by 1 base and J by 5 bases, with 6 bases between them. Germline loops: CDR1 MGHRA, CDR2 YSYEKL. The CDR3 loop reads CASSQAQNNEQFF. The CDR3 nucleotides read TGCGCCAGCAGCCAAGCGCAGAACAATGAGCAGTTCTTC.

The V gene is TRBV5-1, the J gene TRBJ1-2, with TRBD1 matching over 9 bases. Trimming at V came to 2 bases and at J to 3 bases, leaving 2 bases not matched to a gene. Germline CDR1 and CDR2: SGHRS and YFSETQ. The CDR3 has 14 residues. CDR3 in DNA: TGCGCCAGCAGCTTTGGACAGGGGTACTATGGCTACACCTTC. Encoded protein: CASSFGQGYYGYTF.

The chain couples TRBV18 to TRBJ2-7; tentative D call: TRBD2 (5 bases). This CDR3 spans 15 amino acids. With 0 bases removed from V and 5 bases from J, the gap between germline ends came to 14 bases. CDR1 is KGHSH, CDR2 LQKENI, per germline. The CDR3 spells CASSPPSAPGNEQYF. The CDR3 DNA sequence: TGTGCCAGCTCACCACCGAGCGCACCCGGGAACGAGCAGTACTTC.

This chain connects TRBV5-1 to TRBJ2-7; D unclear. This CDR3 is built from 14 residues. Germline values: CDR1 SGHRS, CDR2 YFSETQ. V was shortened by 0 bases and J by 3 bases, with 10 bases between the two germline ends. The CDR3 loop is CASSLEARHYEQYF. CDR3 DNA sequence: TGCGCCAGCAGCTTGGAGGCCAGACACTACGAGCAGTACTTC.

V gene TRBV30 combines with J gene TRBJ2-5; 8 nucleotides line up with TRBD2. The germline CDR1 and CDR2 sequences are GTSNPN and SVGIG (reference sequence). CDR3 size: 18 residues. After removal of 2 bases from V and 5 bases from J, the junction contained 19 bases not matched to a gene. The CDR3 spells CAWSPPGLGRGEMETQYF. CDR3 coding DNA: TGTGCCTGGAGTCCCCCGGGACTAGGACGGGGGGAGATGGAGACCCAGTACTTC.

The chain combines TRBV10-3 with TRBJ2-2, with D unclear. V dropped 0 bases and J dropped 6 bases, with 20 bases sitting between them. CDR3 length: 18 amino acids. Germline CDR1 ENHRY, CDR2 SYGVKD. The CDR3 DNA is TGTGCCATCAGTGAGTCGGTCCTACCACTCTCGAATCCCGGGGAGCTGTTTTTT. Its translation is CAISESVLPLSNPGELFF.

The chain has TRBV9 and TRBJ2-5, with D hard to call. Germline lookup yields CDR1 SGDLS and CDR2 YYNGEE. The CDR3 contains 14 residues. Trimming shortened V by 4 bases and J by 5 bases, and 15 bases separated the two germline ends. CDR3 DNA sequence: TGTGCCAGCAGCTCCTCCGCCCCCGGGGAGACCCAGTACTTC. Protein product: CASSSSAPGETQYF. Using reference TRBV9 and TRBJ2-5 for the parts outside the CDR3, the full variable domain is DSGVTQTPKHLITATGQRVTLRCSPRSGDLSVYWYQQSLDQGLQFLIQYYNGEERAKGNILERFSAQQFPDLHSELNLSSLELGDSALYFCASSSSAPGETQYFGPGTRLLVL.

This clone was seen more than once but under ten times. This sequence joins TRBV19 and TRBJ2-7; TRBD2 matches 8 bases. CDR3 length: 13 residues. Germline CDR1 LNHDA, CDR2 SQIVND (reference sequence). Trimming at V came to 2 bases and at J to 3 bases, leaving 0 bases not matched to a gene. CDR3 coding DNA: TGTGCCAGTAGTATACTAGCGGGCTACGAGCAGTACTTC. This gives the protein CASSILAGYEQYF.

The V and J genes are TRBV29-1 and TRBJ2-7; 7 positions agree with TRBD1. In germline, CDR1 is SQVTM, CDR2 ANQGSEA. The CDR3 runs to 12 residues. V shed 6 bases and J 6 bases; nucleotides not matched to a gene: 8. The chain's CDR3 is CSVSTGMGEQYF. Here the CDR3 DNA reads TGCAGCGTATCGACAGGGATGGGCGAGCAGTACTTC.

V and J are TRBV28 and TRBJ2-7, with no clear D. In germline, CDR1 is MDHEN, CDR2 SYDVKM. CDR3 size: 13 residues. V was clipped by 3 bases and J by 2 bases, with 8 bases between them. The CDR3 DNA reads as TGTGCCAGCAGTTTTTGGAGAGCCTACGAGCAGTACTTC. It is translated as CASSFWRAYEQYF.

V and J are TRBV24-1 and TRBJ2-7; TRBD1 is a possible D gene (6 bases). The length of the CDR3 is 16 residues. The ends were cut back, 3 bases at V and 5 bases at J, with 19 bases in the middle. The V gene's germline CDR1 is KGHDR and CDR2 SFDVKD. In nucleotides, the CDR3 is TGTGCCACCAGTGATCGACAGGAGACCTTTACCCACGAGCAGTACTTC. Translated, it gives CATSDRQETFTHEQYF.